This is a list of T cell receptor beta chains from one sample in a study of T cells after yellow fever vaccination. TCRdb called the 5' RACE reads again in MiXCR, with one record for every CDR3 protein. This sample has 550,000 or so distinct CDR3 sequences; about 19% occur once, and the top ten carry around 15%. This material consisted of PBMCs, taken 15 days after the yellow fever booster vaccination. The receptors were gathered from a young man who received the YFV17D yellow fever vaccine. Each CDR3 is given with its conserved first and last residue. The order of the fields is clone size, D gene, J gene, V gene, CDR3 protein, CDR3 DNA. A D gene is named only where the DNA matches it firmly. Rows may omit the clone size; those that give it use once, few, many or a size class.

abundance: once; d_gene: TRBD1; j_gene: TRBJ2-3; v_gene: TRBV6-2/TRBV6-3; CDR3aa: CASLEGQGRTDTQYF; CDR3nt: TGTGCCAGCCTGGAGGGACAGGGTCGCACAGATACGCAGTATTTT
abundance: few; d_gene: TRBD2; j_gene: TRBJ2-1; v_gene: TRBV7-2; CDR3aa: CASSQPGRASSISEQFF; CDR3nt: TGTGCCAGCAGCCAACCCGGGAGGGCCAGTTCAATCAGTGAGCAGTTCTTC
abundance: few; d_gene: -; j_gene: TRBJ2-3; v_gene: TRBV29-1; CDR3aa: CSVGHTDTQYF; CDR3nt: TGCAGCGTTGGACATACAGATACGCAGTATTTT
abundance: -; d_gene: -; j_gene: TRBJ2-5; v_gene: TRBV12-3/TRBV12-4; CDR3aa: CASKGVETQYF; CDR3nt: TGTGCCAGCAAAGGGGTGGAGACCCAGTACTTC
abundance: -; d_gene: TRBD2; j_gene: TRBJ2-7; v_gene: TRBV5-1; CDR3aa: CASRTGGMDPYEQYF; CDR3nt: TGCGCCAGCAGAACCGGGGGGATGGACCCCTACGAGCAGTACTTC
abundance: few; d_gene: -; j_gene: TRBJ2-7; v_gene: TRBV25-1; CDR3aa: CASSESRQPYEQYF; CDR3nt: TGTGCCAGCAGTGAATCAAGACAACCGTACGAGCAGTACTTC
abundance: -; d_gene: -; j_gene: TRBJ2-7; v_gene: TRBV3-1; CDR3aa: CASSLRVGDSGDEQYF; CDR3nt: TGTGCCAGCAGCCTAAGAGTTGGGGATTCGGGGGACGAGCAGTACTTC
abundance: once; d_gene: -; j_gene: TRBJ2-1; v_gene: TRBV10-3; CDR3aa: CAISKSPQGLTYNEQFF; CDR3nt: TGTGCCATCAGTAAATCCCCGCAGGGGCTTACCTACAATGAGCAGTTCTTC
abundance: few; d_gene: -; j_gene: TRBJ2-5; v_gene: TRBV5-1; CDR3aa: CASSSTAYQETQYF; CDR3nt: TGCGCCAGCAGCTCGACAGCGTACCAAGAGACCCAGTACTTC
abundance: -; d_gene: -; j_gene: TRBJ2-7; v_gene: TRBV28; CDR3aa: CASSLPSEGGRHEQYF; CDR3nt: TGTGCCAGCAGTTTGCCCTCTGAGGGAGGTCGCCACGAGCAGTACTTC